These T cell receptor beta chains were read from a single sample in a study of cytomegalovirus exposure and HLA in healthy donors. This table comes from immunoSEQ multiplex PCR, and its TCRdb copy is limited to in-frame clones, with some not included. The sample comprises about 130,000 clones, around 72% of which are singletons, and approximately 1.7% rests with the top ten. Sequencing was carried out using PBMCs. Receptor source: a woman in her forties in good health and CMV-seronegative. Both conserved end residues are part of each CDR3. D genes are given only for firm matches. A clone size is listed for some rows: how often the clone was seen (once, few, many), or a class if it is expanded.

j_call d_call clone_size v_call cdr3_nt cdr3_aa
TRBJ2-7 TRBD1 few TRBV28 TGTGCCAGCAGTCCGACAGGGCCCCCCTACGAGCAGTACTTC CASSPTGPPYEQYF
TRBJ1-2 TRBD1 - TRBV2 TGTGCTTGCAATGACAGGGCTAGGGGCTACACCTTC CACNDRARGYTF
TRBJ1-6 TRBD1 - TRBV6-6 TGTGCCAGCAGTAAAGACAGGGGGGCCTATAATTCACCCCTCCACTTT CASSKDRGAYNSPLHF
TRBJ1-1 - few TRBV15 TGTGCCACCAGCAGATTCAAGAACACTGAAGCTTTCTTT CATSRFKNTEAFF
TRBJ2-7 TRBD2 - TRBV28 TGTGCCAGCAGTGCTAGCGGAATCGGTGCCTACGAGCAGTACTTC CASSASGIGAYEQYF
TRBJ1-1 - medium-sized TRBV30 TGTGCCTGGAGCGACTACGGAGGCACTGAAGCTTTCTTT CAWSDYGGTEAFF
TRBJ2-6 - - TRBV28 TGTGCCAGCAGTATCACTAGCTCTGGGGCCAACGTCCTGACTTTC CASSITSSGANVLTF
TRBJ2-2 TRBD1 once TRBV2 TGTGCCAGCAGTGCCGACAGGGGATTCCCCGGGGAGCTGTTTTTT CASSADRGFPGELFF
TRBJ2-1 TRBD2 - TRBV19 TGTGCCAGTAGTTTGGGGACTAGCGTTTCCTACAATGAGCAGTTCTTC CASSLGTSVSYNEQFF
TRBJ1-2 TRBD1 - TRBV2 TGTGCCGCACAGGGGATTAGGTATGGCTACACCTTC CAAQGIRYGYTF
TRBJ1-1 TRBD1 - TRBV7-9 TGTGCCAGCAGCTTAGTAACGGGACAGGGGTTAGCTTTCTTT CASSLVTGQGLAFF
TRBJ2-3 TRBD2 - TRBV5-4 TGTGCCAGCAGCTTGAGTGCGGGGGGTAGCACAGATACGCAGTATTTT CASSLSAGGSTDTQYF
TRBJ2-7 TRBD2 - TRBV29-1 TGCAGCGTTAAGGGGACTAGCGACTTCTACGAGCAGTACTTC CSVKGTSDFYEQYF
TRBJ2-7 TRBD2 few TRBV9 TGTGCCAGCAGCCCCTTTGCGGGAGCCTCCTACGAGCAGTACTTC CASSPFAGASYEQYF
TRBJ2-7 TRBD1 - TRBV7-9 TGTGCCAGCATGCAGCTTGGTGGGGACAGACCCTACGAGCAGTACTTC CASMQLGGDRPYEQYF
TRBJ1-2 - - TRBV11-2 TGTGCCAGCAGCTTAGAGGGAGAGAATAACTATGGCTACACCTTC CASSLEGENNYGYTF
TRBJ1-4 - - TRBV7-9 TGTGCCAGCAGGGTAGGGAGTTGGTCAACTAATGAAAAACTGTTTTTT CASRVGSWSTNEKLFF
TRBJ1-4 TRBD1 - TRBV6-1 TGTGCCAGCAGTGCCGGGACAGGGGGCCATGAAAAACTGTTTTTT CASSAGTGGHEKLFF
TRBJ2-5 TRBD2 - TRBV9 TGTGCCAGCAGCGTAGGCGGGAGGGCACAAGAGACCCAGTACTTC CASSVGGRAQETQYF
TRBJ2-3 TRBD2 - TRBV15 TGTGCCACCAGCAGAGATGGGGTGCGGGGGAGCACAGATACGCAGTATTTT CATSRDGVRGSTDTQYF
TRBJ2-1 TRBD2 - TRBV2 TGTGCCAGCAGCCCTGGACTAGCGGTAAGGGGTGAGCAGTTCTTC CASSPGLAVRGEQFF
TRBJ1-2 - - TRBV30 TGTGCCTGGAGTGTTGTACAGGAGGGGGGCTACACCTTC CAWSVVQEGGYTF
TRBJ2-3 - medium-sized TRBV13 TGTGCCAGCAGCTTTCTTCCCCTCGGAGCAGATACGCAGTATTTT CASSFLPLGADTQYF
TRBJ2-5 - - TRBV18 TGTGCCAGCTCACCCGAGGAGACCCAGTACTTC CASSPEETQYF
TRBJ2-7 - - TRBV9 TGTGCCAGCAGCGTAGACGAGGTACCCTACGAGCAGTACTTC CASSVDEVPYEQYF
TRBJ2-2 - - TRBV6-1 TGTGCCAGCAGTAGCCTAGCTACCACCGGGGAGCTGTTTTTT CASSSLATTGELFF
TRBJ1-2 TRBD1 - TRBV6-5 TGTGCCAGCAGTTCGCAGCCGGGACAGGGGGATGGCTACACCTTC CASSSQPGQGDGYTF
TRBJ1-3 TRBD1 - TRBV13 TGTGCCAGCAGCCTGACACAGGGGAACACCATATATTTT CASSLTQGNTIYF
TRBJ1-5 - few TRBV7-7 TGTGCCAGCAGCCTCCGGGAGGGCAGGGGAAATCAGCCCCAGCATTTT CASSLREGRGNQPQHF
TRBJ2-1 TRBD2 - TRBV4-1 TGCGCCAGCAGCCAAGAATGGGCTAGCGGGGGGGCCGATGAGCAGTTCTTC CASSQEWASGGADEQFF
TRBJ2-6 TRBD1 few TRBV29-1 TGCAGCGTTGAATCGGGGACAGGCCGCTCTGGGGCCAACGTCCTGACTTTC CSVESGTGRSGANVLTF
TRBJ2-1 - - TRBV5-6 TGTGCCAGCAGCTTGGGGGTGGAGGGAGCCGTACAGTTCTTC CASSLGVEGAVQFF
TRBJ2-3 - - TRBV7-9 TGTGCCAGCAGCTTAGCGGGTCCCGGGGATACGCAGTATTTT CASSLAGPGDTQYF